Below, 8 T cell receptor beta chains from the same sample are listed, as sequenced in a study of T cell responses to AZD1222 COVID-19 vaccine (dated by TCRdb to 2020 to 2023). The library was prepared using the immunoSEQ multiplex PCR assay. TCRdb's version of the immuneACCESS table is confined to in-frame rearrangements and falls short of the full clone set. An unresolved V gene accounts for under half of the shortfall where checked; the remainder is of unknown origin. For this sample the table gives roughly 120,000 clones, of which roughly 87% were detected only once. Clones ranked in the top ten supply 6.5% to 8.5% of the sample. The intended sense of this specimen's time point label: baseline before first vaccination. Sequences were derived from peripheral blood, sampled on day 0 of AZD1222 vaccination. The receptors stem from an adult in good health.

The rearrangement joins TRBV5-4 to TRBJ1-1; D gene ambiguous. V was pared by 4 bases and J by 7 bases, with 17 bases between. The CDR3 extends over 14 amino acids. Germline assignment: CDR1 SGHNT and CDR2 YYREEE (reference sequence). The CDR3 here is CASSPHPETLEAFF. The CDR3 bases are TGTGCCAGCAGCCCTCACCCCGAGACTCTTGAAGCTTTCTTT.

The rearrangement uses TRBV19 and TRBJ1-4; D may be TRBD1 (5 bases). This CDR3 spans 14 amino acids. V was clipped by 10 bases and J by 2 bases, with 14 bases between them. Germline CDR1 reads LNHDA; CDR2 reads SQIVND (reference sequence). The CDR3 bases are TGTGCCATTCCCTCCTGGGGGACTAATGAAAAACTGTTTTTT. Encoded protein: CAIPSWGTNEKLFF.

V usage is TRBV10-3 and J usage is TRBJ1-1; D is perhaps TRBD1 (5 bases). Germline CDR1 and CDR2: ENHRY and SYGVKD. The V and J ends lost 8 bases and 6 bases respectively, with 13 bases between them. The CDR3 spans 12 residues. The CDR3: CAIGGGVAEAFF. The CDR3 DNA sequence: TGTGCCATCGGCGGGGGGGTTGCTGAAGCTTTCTTT.

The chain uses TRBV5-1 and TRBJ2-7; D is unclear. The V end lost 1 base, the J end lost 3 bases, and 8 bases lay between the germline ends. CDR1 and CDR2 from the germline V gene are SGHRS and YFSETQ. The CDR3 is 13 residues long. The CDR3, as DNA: TGCGCCAGCAGCTTGCGGCCAAACTACGAGCAGTACTTC. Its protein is CASSLRPNYEQYF.

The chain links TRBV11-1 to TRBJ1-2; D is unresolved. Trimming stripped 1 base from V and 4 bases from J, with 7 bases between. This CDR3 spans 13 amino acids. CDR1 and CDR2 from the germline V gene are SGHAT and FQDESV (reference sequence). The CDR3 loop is CASSLVPAYGYTF. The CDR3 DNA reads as TGTGCCAGCAGCTTAGTGCCAGCCTATGGCTACACCTTC. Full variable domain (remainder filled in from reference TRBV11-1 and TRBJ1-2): EAEVAQSPRYKITEKSQAVAFWCDPISGHATLYWYRQILGQGPELLVQFQDESVVDDSQLPKDRFSAERLKGVDSTLKIQPAELGDSAMYLCASSLVPAYGYTFGSGTRLTVV.

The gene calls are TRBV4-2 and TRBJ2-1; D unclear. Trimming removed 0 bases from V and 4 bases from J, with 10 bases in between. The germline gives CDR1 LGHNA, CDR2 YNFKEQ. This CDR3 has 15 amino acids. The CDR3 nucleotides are TGTGCCAGCAGCCAAGACGAGGCCCCATACAATGAGCAGTTCTTC. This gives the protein CASSQDEAPYNEQFF.

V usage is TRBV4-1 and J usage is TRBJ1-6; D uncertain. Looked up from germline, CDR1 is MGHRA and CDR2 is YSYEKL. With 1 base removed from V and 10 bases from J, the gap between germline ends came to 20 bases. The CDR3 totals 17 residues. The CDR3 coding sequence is TGCGCCAGCAGCCAAGGGCACAGCTCTGACAATCGATCACCCCTCCACTTT. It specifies CASSQGHSSDNRSPLHF.

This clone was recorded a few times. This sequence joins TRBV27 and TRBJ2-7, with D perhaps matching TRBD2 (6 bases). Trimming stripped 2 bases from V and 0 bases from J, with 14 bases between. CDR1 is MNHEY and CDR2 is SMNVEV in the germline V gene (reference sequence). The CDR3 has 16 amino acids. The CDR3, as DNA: TGTGCCAGCAGTTTAGATCTCGCGGGGAGCTCCTACGAGCAGTACTTC. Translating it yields CASSLDLAGSSYEQYF.